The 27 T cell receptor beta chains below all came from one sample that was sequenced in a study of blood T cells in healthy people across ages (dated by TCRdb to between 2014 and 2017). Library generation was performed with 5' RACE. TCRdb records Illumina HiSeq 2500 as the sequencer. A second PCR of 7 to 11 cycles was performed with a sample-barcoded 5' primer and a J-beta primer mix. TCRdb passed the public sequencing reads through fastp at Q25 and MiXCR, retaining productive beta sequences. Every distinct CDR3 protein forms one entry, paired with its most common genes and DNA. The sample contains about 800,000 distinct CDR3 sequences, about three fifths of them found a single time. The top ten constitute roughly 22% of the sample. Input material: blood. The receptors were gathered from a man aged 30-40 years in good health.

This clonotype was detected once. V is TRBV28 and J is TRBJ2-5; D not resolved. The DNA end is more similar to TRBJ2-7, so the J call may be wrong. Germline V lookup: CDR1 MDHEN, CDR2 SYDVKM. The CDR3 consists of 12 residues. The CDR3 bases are TGTGCCAGCAGTTTGGTGCGCTGCGAGCAGTACTTC. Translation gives CASSLVRCEQYF.

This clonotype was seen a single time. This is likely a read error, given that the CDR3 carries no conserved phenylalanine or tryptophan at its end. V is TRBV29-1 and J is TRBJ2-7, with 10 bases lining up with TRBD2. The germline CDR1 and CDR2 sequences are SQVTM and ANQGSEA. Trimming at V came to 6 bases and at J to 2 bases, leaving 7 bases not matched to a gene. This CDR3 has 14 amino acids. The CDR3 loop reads CSVGGLARTYEQYL. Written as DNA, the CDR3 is TGCAGCGTGGGGGGACTAGCGAGAACCTACGAGCAGTACTTA.

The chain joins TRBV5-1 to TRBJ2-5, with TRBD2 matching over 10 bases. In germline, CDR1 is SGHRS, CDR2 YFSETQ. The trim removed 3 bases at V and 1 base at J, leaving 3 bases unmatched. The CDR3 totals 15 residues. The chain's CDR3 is CASSSLAGVQETQYF. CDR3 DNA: TGCGCCAGCAGCTCCCTAGCGGGGGTCCAAGAGACCCAGTACTTC.

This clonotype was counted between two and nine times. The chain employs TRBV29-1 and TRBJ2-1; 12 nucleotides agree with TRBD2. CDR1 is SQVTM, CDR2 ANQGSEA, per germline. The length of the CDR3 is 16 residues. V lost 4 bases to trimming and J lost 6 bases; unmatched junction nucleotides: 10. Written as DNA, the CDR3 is TGCAGCGTTGCTATTTCGCTAGCGGGAGGGCCCAATGAGCAGTTCTTC. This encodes CSVAISLAGGPNEQFF.

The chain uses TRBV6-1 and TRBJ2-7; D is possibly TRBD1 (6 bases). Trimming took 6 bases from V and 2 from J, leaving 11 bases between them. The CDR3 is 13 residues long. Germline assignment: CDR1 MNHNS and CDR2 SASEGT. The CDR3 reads CASRGRTAYEQYF. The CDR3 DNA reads TGTGCCAGCAGAGGTCGGACAGCCTACGAGCAGTACTTC.

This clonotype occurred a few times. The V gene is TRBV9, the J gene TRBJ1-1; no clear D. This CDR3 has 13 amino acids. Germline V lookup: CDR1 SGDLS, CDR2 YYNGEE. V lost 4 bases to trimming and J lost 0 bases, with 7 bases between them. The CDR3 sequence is CASSRGLNTEAFF. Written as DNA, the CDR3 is TGTGCCAGCAGCCGGGGATTGAACACTGAAGCTTTCTTT. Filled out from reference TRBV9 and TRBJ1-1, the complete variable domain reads DSGVTQTPKHLITATGQRVTLRCSPRSGDLSVYWYQQSLDQGLQFLIQYYNGEERAKGNILERFSAQQFPDLHSELNLSSLELGDSALYFCASSRGLNTEAFFGQGTRLTVV.

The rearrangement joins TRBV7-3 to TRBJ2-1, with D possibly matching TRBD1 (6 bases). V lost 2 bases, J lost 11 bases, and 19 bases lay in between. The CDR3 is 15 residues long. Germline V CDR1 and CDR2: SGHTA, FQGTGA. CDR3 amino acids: CASSLGTGSSMKQFF. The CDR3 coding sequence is TGTGCCAGCAGCTTAGGAACAGGGTCTTCAATGAAGCAGTTCTTC.

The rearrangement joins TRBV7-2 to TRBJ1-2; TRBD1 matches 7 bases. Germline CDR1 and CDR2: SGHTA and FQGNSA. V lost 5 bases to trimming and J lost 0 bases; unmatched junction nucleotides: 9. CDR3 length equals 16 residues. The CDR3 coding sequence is TGTGCCAGCAGCATCACAGGGGATGCTACTAACTATGGCTACACCTTC. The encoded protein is CASSITGDATNYGYTF. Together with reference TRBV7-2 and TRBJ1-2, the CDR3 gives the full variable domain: GAGVSQSPSNKVTEKGKDVELRCDPISGHTALYWYRQSLGQGLEFLIYFQGNSAPDKSGLPSDRFSAERTGGSVSTLTIQRTQQEDSAVYLCASSITGDATNYGYTFGSGTRLTVV.

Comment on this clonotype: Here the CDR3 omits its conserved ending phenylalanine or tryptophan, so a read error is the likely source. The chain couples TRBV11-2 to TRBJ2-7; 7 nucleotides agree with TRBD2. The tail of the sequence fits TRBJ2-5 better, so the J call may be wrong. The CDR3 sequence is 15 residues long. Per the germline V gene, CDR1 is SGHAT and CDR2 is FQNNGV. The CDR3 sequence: CASSLGVGGEETQYL. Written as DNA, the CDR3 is TGTGCCAGCAGCCTGGGAGTTGGGGGGGAGGAGACCCAGTACCTC.

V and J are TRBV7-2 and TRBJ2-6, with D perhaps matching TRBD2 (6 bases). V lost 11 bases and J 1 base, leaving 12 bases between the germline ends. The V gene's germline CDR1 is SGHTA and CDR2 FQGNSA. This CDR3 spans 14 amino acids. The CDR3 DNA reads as TGTGCCGCGGGGCGGAAATCTGGGGCCAACGTCCTGACTTTC. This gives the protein CAAGRKSGANVLTF.

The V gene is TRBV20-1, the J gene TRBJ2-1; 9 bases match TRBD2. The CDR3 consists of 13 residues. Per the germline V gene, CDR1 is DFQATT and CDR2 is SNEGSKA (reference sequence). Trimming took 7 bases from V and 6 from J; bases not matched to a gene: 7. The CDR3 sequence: CSVEREVRNEQFF. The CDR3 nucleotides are TGCAGTGTGGAGCGGGAGGTACGCAATGAGCAGTTCTTC.

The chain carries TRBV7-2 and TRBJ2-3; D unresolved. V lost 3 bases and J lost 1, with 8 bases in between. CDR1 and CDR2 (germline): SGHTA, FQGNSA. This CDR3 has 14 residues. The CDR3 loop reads CASSFWLGTDTQYF. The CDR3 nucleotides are TGTGCCAGCAGCTTCTGGCTAGGCACAGATACGCAGTATTTT.

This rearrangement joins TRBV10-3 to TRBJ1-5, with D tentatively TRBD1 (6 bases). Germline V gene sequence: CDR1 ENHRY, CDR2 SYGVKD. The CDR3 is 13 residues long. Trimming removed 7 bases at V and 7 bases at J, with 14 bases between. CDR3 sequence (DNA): TGTGCCATCAAAGAGACAGGTGACCAGCCCCAGCATTTT. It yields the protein CAIKETGDQPQHF.

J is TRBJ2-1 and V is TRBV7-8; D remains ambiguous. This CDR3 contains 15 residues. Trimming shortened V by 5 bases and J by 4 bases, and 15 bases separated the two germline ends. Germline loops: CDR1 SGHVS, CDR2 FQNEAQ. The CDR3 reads CASSPLINIYNEQFF. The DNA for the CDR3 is TGTGCCAGCAGCCCTTTGATCAATATTTACAATGAGCAGTTCTTC.

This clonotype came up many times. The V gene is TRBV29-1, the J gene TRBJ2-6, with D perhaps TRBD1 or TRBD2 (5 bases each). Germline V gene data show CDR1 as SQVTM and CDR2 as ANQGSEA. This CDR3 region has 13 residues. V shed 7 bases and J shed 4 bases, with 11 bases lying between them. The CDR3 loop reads CSALGDGANVLTF. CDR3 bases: TGCAGCGCTTTGGGGGACGGGGCCAACGTCCTGACTTTC. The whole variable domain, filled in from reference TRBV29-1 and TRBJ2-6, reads SAVISQKPSRDICQRGTSLTIQCQVDSQVTMMFWYRQQPGQSLTLIATANQGSEATYESGFVIDKFPISRPNLTFSTLTVSNMSPEDSSIYLCSALGDGANVLTFGAGSRLTVL.

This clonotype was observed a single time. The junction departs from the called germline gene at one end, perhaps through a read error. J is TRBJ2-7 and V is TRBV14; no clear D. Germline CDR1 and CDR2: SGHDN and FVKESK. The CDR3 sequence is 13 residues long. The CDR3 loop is CANSKDPPDEQYF. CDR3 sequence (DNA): TGTGCCAACAGCAAAGACCCACCCGACGAGCAGTACTTC.

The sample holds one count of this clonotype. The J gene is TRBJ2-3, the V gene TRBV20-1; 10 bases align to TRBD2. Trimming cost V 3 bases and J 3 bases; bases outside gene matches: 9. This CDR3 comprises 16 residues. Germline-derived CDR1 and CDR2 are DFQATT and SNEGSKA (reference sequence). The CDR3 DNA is TGCAGTGCTAGGCCCCCACTAGCGGGGACAACAGATACGCAGTATTTT. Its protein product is CSARPPLAGTTDTQYF.

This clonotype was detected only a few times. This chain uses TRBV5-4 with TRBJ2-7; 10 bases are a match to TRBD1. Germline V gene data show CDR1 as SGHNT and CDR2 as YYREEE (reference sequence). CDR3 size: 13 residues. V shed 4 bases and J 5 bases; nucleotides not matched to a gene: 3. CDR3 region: CASSKGQGNEQYF. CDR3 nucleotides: TGTGCCAGCAGCAAGGGACAGGGGAACGAGCAGTACTTC.

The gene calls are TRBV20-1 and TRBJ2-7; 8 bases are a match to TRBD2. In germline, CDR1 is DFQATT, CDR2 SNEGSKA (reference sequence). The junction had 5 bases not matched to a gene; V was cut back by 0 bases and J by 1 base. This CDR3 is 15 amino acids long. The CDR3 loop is CSARETGTRSYEQYF. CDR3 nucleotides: TGCAGTGCTAGAGAAACCGGGACTAGGTCCTACGAGCAGTACTTC.

CDR3 sequence reads: CATDSGRGTGELFF. For the CDR3, the DNA is TGTGCCACCGATAGCGGGAGGGGAACCGGGGAGCTGTTTTTT. J is TRBJ2-2 and V is TRBV10-3; TRBD2 agrees at 11 bases. CDR3 length equals 14 residues. The germline V gene encodes CDR1 ENHRY and CDR2 SYGVKD. Unmatched junction bases numbered 6, after V lost 10 bases and J lost 5 bases.

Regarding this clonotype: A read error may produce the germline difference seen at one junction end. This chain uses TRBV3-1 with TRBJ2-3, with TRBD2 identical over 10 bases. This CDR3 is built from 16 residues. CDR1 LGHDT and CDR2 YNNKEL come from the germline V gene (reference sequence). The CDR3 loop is CVSSLRLAGVGDTQYF. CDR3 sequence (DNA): TGTGTCAGCAGCCTGAGGCTAGCGGGAGTTGGAGATACGCAGTATTTT.

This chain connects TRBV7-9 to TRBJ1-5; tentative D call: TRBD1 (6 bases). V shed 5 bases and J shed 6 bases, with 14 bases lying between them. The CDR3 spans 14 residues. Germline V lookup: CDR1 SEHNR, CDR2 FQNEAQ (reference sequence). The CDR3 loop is CASSEGGYGQPQHF. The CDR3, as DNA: TGTGCCAGCAGCGAAGGGGGGTACGGTCAGCCCCAGCATTTT.

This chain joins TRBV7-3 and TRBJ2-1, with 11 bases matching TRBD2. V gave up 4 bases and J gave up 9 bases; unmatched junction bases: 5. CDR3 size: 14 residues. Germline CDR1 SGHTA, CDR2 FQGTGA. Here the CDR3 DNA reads TGTGCCAGCAGCTCGGGACTAGCGGTGGGTGAGCAGTTCTTC. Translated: CASSSGLAVGEQFF.

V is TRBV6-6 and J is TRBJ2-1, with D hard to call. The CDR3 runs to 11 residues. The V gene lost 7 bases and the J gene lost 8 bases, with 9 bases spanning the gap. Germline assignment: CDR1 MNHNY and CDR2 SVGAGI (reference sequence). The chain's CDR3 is CASMRSDEQFF. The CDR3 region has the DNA TGTGCCAGCATGAGGAGCGATGAGCAGTTCTTC.

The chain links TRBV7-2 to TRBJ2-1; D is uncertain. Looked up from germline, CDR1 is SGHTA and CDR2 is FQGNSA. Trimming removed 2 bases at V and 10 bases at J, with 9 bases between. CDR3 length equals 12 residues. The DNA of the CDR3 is TGTGCCAGCAGCTTATATTCCAAAGAGCAGTTCTTC. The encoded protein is CASSLYSKEQFF.

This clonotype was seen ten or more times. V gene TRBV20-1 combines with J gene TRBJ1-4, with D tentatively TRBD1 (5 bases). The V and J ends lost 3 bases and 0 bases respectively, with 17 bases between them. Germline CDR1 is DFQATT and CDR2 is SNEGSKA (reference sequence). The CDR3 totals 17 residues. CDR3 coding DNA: TGCAGTGCTAGGTCGTATTTTGGGGCCTCAACTAATGAAAAACTGTTTTTT. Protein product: CSARSYFGASTNEKLFF.

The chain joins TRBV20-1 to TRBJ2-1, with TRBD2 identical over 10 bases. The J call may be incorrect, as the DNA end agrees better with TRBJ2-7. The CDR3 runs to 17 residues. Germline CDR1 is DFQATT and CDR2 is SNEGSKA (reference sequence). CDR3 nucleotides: TGCAGTGCTAGAAGGGAAGGGCTAGCGGGAGATCATTTCGAGCAGTACTTC. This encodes CSARREGLAGDHFEQYF.